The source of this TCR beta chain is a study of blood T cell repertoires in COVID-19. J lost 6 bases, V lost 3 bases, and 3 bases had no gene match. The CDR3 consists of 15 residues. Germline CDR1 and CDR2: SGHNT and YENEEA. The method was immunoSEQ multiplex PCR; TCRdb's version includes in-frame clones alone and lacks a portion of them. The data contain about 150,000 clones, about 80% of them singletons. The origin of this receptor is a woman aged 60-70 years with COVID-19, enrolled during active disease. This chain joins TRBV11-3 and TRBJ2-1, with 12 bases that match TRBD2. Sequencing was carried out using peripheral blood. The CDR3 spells CASSFASGRGNEQFF. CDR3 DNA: TGTGCCAGCAGCTTTGCTAGCGGGAGGGGCAATGAGCAGTTCTTC.